This paragraph covers one T cell receptor (beta chain) sequence. This clonotype was found a few times. Its antigen is not yet known. It has no much larger one-base neighbor in the sample; base qualities were not kept. The listed sequencing device is Illumina NovaSeq 6000. TCRalpha and TCRbeta cDNA libraries were constructed by 5'RACE with constant-segment primers, with sample barcodes and unique molecular identifiers being introduced. Trizol reagent was used to extract RNA from every sample. Amplification of the libraries took two PCR steps, and the second step added a second sample barcode plus Illumina TruSeq adapters. Libraries were sequenced on an Illumina NovaSeq with 2 x 150 bp paired-end reads. In the paper's pipeline: Demultiplexing of reads and collapsing into UMI-guided consensus sequences were performed with migec v1.2.7. Using mixcr v2.1.11, UMI consensuses were aligned to TRA and TRB V and J templates and then assembled into clonotypes. A clonotype was counted as expanded or contracted only when both edgeR and NoisET called the clonotype significant, with the noise models trained on biological replicates. For edgeR calls, the thresholds were a false discovery rate-adjusted p below 0.01 and a log2 fold-change of 1. As an exploratory analysis of dynamics, PCA with hierarchical clustering was applied to max-normalized trajectories of the 1000 most abundant clonotypes. Each responding clone was given a CD4 or CD8 phenotype based on the CD4+ and CD8+ repertoires, which had been sequenced separately. TCRdb itself trimmed the public reads at Q25 with fastp, ran MiXCR and retained productive beta chains. Every CDR3 protein is listed once, alongside the most common genes and DNA of its rows. The V and J calls here are based on TCRdb, not the publication. The sample includes approximately 150,000 distinct CDR3 sequences, with 15% to 20% observed a single time. The ten top clones hold approximately 2.4% of the sample.

These data come from a study of T-cell memory formation after mild COVID-19 (dated by TCRdb to 2020 to 2022). With regard to the full study: TCR sequence clusters from the two donors were found to be largely donor specific. In a couple of donors, T-cell clones that expanded and contracted after mild COVID-19 were tracked by sequencing TCRalpha and TCRbeta repertoires over time. Two young, previously healthy adult volunteers made up the cohort, one male and one female.

From cysteine to phenylalanine, the CDR3 is 14 amino acids long. The read is trimmed to its CDR3 DNA, 42 bases read in frame from base 1. A distance of 18 bases separates the germline ends of V and J, which lose 10 bases and 2 bases respectively. Taken from the germline V gene, the CDR1 and CDR2 loops are ENHRY and SYGVKD. Ficoll-Paque density gradient centrifugation was used to isolate PBMCs. Broader findings and caveats from the paper: The second-wave clones that peaked on day 37 were not confirmed to be SARS-CoV-2 specific. Balanced CD4/CD8 phenotypes were observed for clones contracting from day 15 to 85, whereas a bias towards CD4+ was observed for a second wave of clones expanding from day 15 to 37. Only a couple of mild cases were covered in the study, and larger cohorts including severe cases with pre-infection samples were considered necessary. Some responding clones were detected in pre-infection memory, suggesting pre-existing cross-reactive memory T cells joined the SARS-CoV-2 response. Contracting CD4+ clones were located mainly in the CM and EM memory subsets, whereas CD8+ clones were found to be enriched in EMRA.

Sequences were obtained from PBMCs or a T cell subset sorted from them (not recorded which). The chain links TRBV10-3 with TRBJ2-7, with TRBD2 as a weak D call on 7 bases. The source of this sequence is an adult woman who had mild COVID-19 (a few samples of this study predate the infection). The sample titles of this study are shuffled in the database, so cell type and time point are left out; the donor was told from shared clones. The CDR3 region has the sequence CATCTGGSAYEQYF. Read as DNA, the sequence is TGTGCCACCTGCACGGGGGGCAGCGCCTACGAGCAGTACTTC.